The entry below gives a single T cell receptor beta chain sequence along with its context. This CDR3 region has 15 residues. In germline, CDR1 is MNHNS, CDR2 SASEGT. The trim removed 5 bases at V and 4 bases at J, leaving 6 bases unmatched. This sample was included in a study of shared clonotypes between healthy human individuals. Using immunoSEQ multiplex PCR, the repertoire was profiled, and TCRdb retains in-frame clones only, with some absent. The profile shows 450,000 to 500,000 clones, about 78% of them singletons. Unsorted samples relied on about 86 million PBMCs, which served as the source of genomic DNA.

This receptor was taken from a woman in her forties in good health. Some clones in this sample may be carry-over from other donors' samples. The chain recombines TRBV6-1 with TRBJ2-5; 11 nucleotides align to TRBD1. Material: PBMCs. The DNA of the CDR3 is TGTGCCAGCAGTATCGGACAGGGGGCTGTAGAGACCCAGTACTTC. This sequence encodes CASSIGQGAVETQYF.